This T cell receptor beta chain is drawn from a study of T-cell memory formation after mild COVID-19. This clonotype has just a few counts. V gave up 11 bases and J gave up 4 bases, with 25 bases separating them. The CDR3 has 16 residues. Germline V lookup: CDR1 ENHRY, CDR2 SYGVKD. TCRdb itself ran the 5' RACE reads through MiXCR, one entry per CDR3 protein. The table shows approximately 270,000 distinct CDR3 sequences, with under 20% occurring only once. The receptor's source is a man between 18 and 29 years old who had mild COVID-19 (a few samples of this study predate the infection). Cell type and time point are not known. The sequencing input was PBMCs or a T cell subset sorted from them (not recorded which). The chain is built from TRBV10-3 and TRBJ2-3, with a weak D call TRBD2 (7 bases). CDR3 residues: CASQPNLAGASDTQYF. Written as DNA, the CDR3 is TGTGCCTCACAACCCAATTTGGCGGGGGCCTCAGATACGCAGTATTTT.